Given below is one TCR beta chain in context. Sequencing was performed with immunoSEQ multiplex PCR; in TCRdb, only in-frame clones are kept and a portion is missing. The sample has around 700,000 clones, 85% to 90% seen once. The data are from a study of blood T cell repertoires in COVID-19. CDR1 is SGDLS and CDR2 is YYNGEE in the germline V gene. CDR3 length: 12 amino acids. The V end lost 0 bases, the J end lost 5 bases, and 4 bases lay between the germline ends. The sequenced material came from peripheral blood. The V call is TRBV9, the J call TRBJ2-3, with D unclear. This clonotype originated in a woman younger than 35 with acute or convalescent COVID-19. CDR3 sequence: CASSVALDTQYF. In nucleotides, the CDR3 is TGTGCCAGCAGCGTAGCATTAGATACGCAGTATTTT.